What follows are 9 T cell receptor beta chains derived from one specimen sequenced in a study of early stage breast cancer tumors (dated by TCRdb to about 2017). The library was made by the immunoSEQ multiplex PCR assay. TCRdb obtained this table from immuneACCESS and retained in-frame rearrangements with V and J assigned. These tables miss some clones; where compared with another copy, unresolved V genes account for less than half of the shortfall, and the remainder is unexplained. This sample has over 25,000 clones in its table, and 80% of those were observed once. The biggest ten clones account for roughly an eighth of the sample. The sequencing input was blood. Every receptor here comes from a person aged 55 to 69 with breast cancer.

The J gene is TRBJ1-4, the V gene TRBV5-6, with no clear D. Per the germline V gene, CDR1 is SGHDT and CDR2 is YYEEEE. This CDR3 contains 16 residues. Trimming cost V 2 bases and J 6 bases, with 17 bases left between them. CDR3 amino acids: CASSFRHGDRHEKLFF. For the CDR3, the DNA is TGTGCCAGCAGCTTTCGGCACGGGGATCGGCATGAAAAACTGTTTTTT.

The CDR3 spells CASSTTGGRQPQHF. CDR3 nucleotides: TGTGCCAGTAGTACTACAGGGGGCCGGCAGCCCCAGCATTTT. The J gene is TRBJ1-5, the V gene TRBV19; TRBD1 aligns across 9 bases. Germline assignment: CDR1 LNHDA and CDR2 SQIVND (reference sequence). Trimming removed 4 bases from V and 7 bases from J; junction bases left unmatched: 5. The CDR3 loop spans 14 amino acids. The whole variable domain, filled in from reference TRBV19 and TRBJ1-5, reads DGGITQSPKYLFRKEGQNVTLSCEQNLNHDAMYWYRQDPGQGLRLIYYSQIVNDFQKGDIAEGYSVSREKKESFPLTVTSAQKNPTAFYLCASSTTGGRQPQHFGDGTRLSIL.

The genes are TRBV30 and TRBJ2-4; 7 bases agree with TRBD2. The CDR3 loop spans 15 amino acids. Germline assignment: CDR1 GTSNPN and CDR2 SVGIG (reference sequence). With V trimmed by 5 bases and J by 7 bases, 14 bases remained unmatched. CDR3 sequence: CAWARAGVIVNIQYF. In DNA, the CDR3 is TGTGCCTGGGCGCGGGCGGGGGTGATCGTTAACATTCAGTACTTC.

V is TRBV27 and J is TRBJ1-1; TRBD1 might be the D (5 bases). Germline V gene sequence: CDR1 MNHEY, CDR2 SMNVEV (reference sequence). The ends were cut back, 6 bases at V and 7 bases at J, with 9 bases in the middle. The CDR3 has 11 residues. The CDR3 here is CASRWGVEAFF. CDR3 nucleotide sequence: TGTGCCAGCAGATGGGGGGTTGAAGCTTTCTTT.

This rearrangement joins TRBV7-9 to TRBJ2-2; D call uncertain. Per germline, CDR1 SEHNR and CDR2 FQNEAQ (reference sequence). The V and J ends lost 5 bases and 1 base respectively, with 2 bases between them. The CDR3 spans 12 residues. The DNA of the CDR3 is TGTGCCAGCAGCCGGAACACCGGGGAGCTGTTTTTT. Translating gives CASSRNTGELFF.

This clone showed up just once. This chain joins TRBV29-1 and TRBJ2-7; TRBD2 aligns across 11 bases. This CDR3 contains 14 residues. CDR1 and CDR2 from the germline V gene are SQVTM and ANQGSEA. V lost 3 bases to trimming and J lost 0 bases; unmatched junction nucleotides: 1. CDR3 in amino acids: CSVEGLADSYEQYF. The CDR3 DNA sequence: TGCAGCGTTGAGGGACTAGCGGACTCCTACGAGCAGTACTTC.

This chain joins TRBV4-1 and TRBJ1-3, with D uncertain. Between the trimmed V and J ends, which lost 0 bases and 2 bases, there was a span of 11 bases. The CDR3 covers 16 residues. The germline V gene encodes CDR1 MGHRA and CDR2 YSYEKL. The CDR3 coding sequence is TGCGCCAGCAGCCAAGAGTTCCGGGGAACTGGAAACACCATATATTTT. It encodes CASSQEFRGTGNTIYF.

The chain has TRBV5-1 and TRBJ2-1, with D unclear. Germline values: CDR1 SGHRS, CDR2 YFSETQ. The V and J ends lost 4 bases and 4 bases respectively, with 12 bases between them. The CDR3 is 14 residues long. CDR3: CASSPTAGYNEQFF. DNA of the CDR3: TGCGCCAGCAGCCCGACGGCAGGTTACAATGAGCAGTTCTTC.

The chain combines TRBV4-1 with TRBJ1-2; D may be TRBD1 (6 bases). V dropped 1 base and J dropped 4 bases, with 13 bases sitting between them. This CDR3 is 15 amino acids long. Per germline, CDR1 MGHRA and CDR2 YSYEKL. The DNA of the CDR3 is TGCGCCAGCAGCCAAGGTCCTGGACAGCTCTATGGCTACACCTTC. It is translated as CASSQGPGQLYGYTF.